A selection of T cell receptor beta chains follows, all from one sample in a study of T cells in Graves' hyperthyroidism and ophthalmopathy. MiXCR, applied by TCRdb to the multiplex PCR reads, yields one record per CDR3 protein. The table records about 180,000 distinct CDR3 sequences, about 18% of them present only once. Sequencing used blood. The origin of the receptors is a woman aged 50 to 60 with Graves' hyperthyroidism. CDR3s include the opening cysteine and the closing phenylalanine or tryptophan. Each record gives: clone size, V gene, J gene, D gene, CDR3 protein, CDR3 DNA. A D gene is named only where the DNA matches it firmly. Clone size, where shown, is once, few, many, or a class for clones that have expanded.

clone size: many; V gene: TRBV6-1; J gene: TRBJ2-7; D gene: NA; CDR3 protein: CASSERRDRSYEQYF; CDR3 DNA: TGTGCCAGCAGTGAACGGCGGGACAGATCCTACGAGCAGTACTTC
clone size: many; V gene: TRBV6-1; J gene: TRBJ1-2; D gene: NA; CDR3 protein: CASGRGETKSHYGYTF; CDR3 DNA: TGTGCCAGCGGCCGAGGGGAGACGAAAAGCCACTATGGCTACACCTTC
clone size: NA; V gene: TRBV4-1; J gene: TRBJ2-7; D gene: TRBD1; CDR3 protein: CASSQGDRGYEQYF; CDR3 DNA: TGCGCCAGCAGCCAAGGGGACAGGGGCTACGAGCAGTACTTC
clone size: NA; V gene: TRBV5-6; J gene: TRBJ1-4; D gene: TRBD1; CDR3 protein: CASSLGQGYEKLFF; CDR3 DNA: TGTGCCAGCAGCTTGGGACAGGGTTATGAAAAACTGTTTTTT
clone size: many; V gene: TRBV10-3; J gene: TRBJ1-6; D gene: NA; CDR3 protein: CAISESGNSPLHF; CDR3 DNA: TGTGCCATCAGTGAGTCAGGGAATTCACCCCTCCACTTT
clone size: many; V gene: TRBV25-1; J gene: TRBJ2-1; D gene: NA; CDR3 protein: CASSEWGTEQFF; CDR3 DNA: TGTGCCAGCAGTGAATGGGGGACTGAGCAGTTCTTC
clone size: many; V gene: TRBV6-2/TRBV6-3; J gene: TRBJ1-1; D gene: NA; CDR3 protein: CASRGAGQQAFF; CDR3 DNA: TGTGCCAGCAGGGGAGCAGGACAACAAGCTTTCTTT
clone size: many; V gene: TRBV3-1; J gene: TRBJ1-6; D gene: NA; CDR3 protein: CASSGEGNTLHF; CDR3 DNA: TGTGCCAGCAGCGGGGAAGGGAACACCCTCCACTTT
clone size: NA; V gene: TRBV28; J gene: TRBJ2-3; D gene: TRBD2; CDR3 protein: CASSPHSRLAGFDTQYF; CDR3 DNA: TGTGCCAGCAGTCCACACTCGAGACTAGCGGGGTTTGATACGCAGTATTTT
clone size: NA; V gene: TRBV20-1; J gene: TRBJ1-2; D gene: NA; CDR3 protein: CSARDSGGPTYGYTF; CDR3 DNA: TGCAGTGCTAGAGATTCGGGGGGCCCCACCTATGGCTACACCTTC
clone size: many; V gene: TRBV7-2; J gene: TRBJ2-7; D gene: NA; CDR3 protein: CASSPSRVTSYEQYF; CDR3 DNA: TGTGCCAGCAGCCCTTCCAGGGTCACTTCCTACGAGCAGTACTTC
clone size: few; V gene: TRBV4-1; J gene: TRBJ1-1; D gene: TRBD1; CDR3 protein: CASRPTGGRTEAFF; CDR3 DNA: TGCGCCAGCAGACCGACAGGGGGTCGCACTGAAGCTTTCTTT
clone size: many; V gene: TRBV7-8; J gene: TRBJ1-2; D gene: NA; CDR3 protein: CASSSTGIGYTF; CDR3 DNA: TGTGCCAGCAGCTCCACAGGGATTGGCTACACCTTC